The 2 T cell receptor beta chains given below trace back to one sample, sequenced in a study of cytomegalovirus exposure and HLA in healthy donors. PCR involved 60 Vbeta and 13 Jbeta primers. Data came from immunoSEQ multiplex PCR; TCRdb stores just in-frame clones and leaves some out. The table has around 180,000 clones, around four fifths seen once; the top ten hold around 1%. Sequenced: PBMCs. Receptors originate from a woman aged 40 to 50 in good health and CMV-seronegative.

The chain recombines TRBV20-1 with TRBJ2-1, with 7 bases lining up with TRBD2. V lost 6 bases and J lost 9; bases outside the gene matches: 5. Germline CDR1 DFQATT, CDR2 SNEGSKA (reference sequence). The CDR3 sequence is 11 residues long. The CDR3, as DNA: TGCAGTGCCGGTAGCGGGTTTGAGCAGTTCTTC. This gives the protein CSAGSGFEQFF.

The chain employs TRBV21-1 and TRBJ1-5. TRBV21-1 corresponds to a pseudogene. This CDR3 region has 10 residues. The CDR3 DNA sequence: TGTGAGCACAGCAATCAGCCCCAGCATTTT. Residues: CEHSNQPQHF.